This T cell receptor beta chain originates from a study of CD8 T cells in ankylosing spondylitis. TCRdb analysed the 5' RACE reads with MiXCR anew, one entry per CDR3 protein. The sample consists of almost 30,000 distinct CDR3 sequences, about 5.1% of them appearing once. The V gene's germline CDR1 is SGDLS and CDR2 YYNGEE. CDR3 size: 17 residues. Between the trimmed V and J ends, which lost 4 bases and 6 bases, there was a span of 25 bases. This clonotype is labeled medium-sized. This rearrangement joins TRBV9 to TRBJ1-2, with D possibly being TRBD1 (5 bases). The receptor was derived from a female donor with ankylosing spondylitis or in good health (not recorded which). Sequenced: blood, either unsorted or a sorted T cell fraction (not recorded which). CDR3 coding DNA: TGTGCCAGCAGCCCCGCCGGCGGGACCCAAACTGGGCATGGCTACACCTTC. This encodes CASSPAGGTQTGHGYTF.